The text below deals with one T cell receptor (beta chain). What it recognizes is unknown. The sample originates from a study of T cell responses to AZD1222 COVID-19 vaccine. Whole-study results and caveats: Two doses of AZD1222 preceded a rise in Spike-specific TCR breadth and depth. Repertoires were sampled only after the peak T cell response. Dominant at 160-218 and 743-854, vaccine-associated CD4 TCRs also spanned spike. Baseline seropositivity occurred in only six AZD1222 recipients.

The data were produced by immunoSEQ multiplex PCR, yet TCRdb's version contains in-frame clones alone and is incomplete. Counted here are 120,000 or so clones, roughly 90% occurring once; the ten biggest clones make up around 10%. This sequence originates from an adult in good health. Material: peripheral blood, obtained on day 0 of MenACWY control vaccination.

CDR3 nucleotides: TGTGCCAGCAGCTTGGGGGCTAGCGGGAGGATAAATGAGCAGTTCTTC. Translation: CASSLGASGRINEQFF. The chain combines TRBV5-8 with TRBJ2-1; 11 positions match TRBD2. V shed 0 bases and J 7 bases; nucleotides not matched to a gene: 6. The CDR3 is made up of 16 amino acids. Germline V gene lookup returns CDR1 SGHTS and CDR2 YDEGEE.